Sequencing of this TCR beta chain was carried out in a study of T cell responses to AZD1222 COVID-19 vaccine. Profiled with immunoSEQ multiplex PCR; TCRdb holds only in-frame clones, not every one. The table records fewer than 85,000 clones, around 86% of them present only once. The CDR3 consists of 11 residues. The germline V gene encodes CDR1 MNHEY and CDR2 SMNVEV (reference sequence). Deletions cut 6 bases from V and 4 bases from J, with 7 bases between. This specimen consisted of peripheral blood, obtained 28 days after the second AZD1222 dose. The clonotype originates from an adult who received the AZD1222 COVID-19 vaccine. The V and J genes are TRBV27 and TRBJ2-7; D is unclear. CDR3 amino acids: CASRDRYEQYF. CDR3 DNA sequence: TGTGCCAGCAGGGATAGGTACGAGCAGTACTTC.